The table lists the clone carrying this T cell receptor beta chain with a few counts. A single base separates this from a much larger clone, so it may be a read error. Sample time point: newly diagnosed GD, antithyroid drugs for less than 3 months. The TCR library was made from RNA that had been extracted from PBMCs in TRIzol. CDR3 length equals 15 residues. Per germline, CDR1 ENHRY and CDR2 SYGVKD. The data derive from a study of regulatory T cells in long-lasting Graves disease. CDR3-region Arm-PCR and iRepertoire HTBI primers produced the TCR beta libraries. TCRdb re-derived calls from the multiplex PCR reads in MiXCR, one entry per CDR3 protein. Here the sample spans around 500,000 distinct CDR3 sequences, around an eighth being singletons. These records were also assigned to another study, of T cells in Graves' hyperthyroidism and ophthalmopathy.

The sequencing used peripheral blood mononuclear cells (PBMCs), collected at new diagnosis, from a patient treated with antithyroid drugs. This TCR came from a man aged 25-40 years with Graves disease. The genes are TRBV10-3 and TRBJ2-7; D is perhaps TRBD2 (5 bases). This CDR3 is CSISPSPNGFYEQYF. CDR3 DNA: TGTTCCATCAGTCCTAGCCCGAACGGATTCTACGAGCAGTACTTC.